The 4 T cell receptor beta chains in this list originate from one sample, sequenced in a study of OX40 agonist ivuxolimab in advanced cancers. Sequenced by immunoSEQ multiplex PCR; TCRdb stores in-frame clones only, minus some. The data show roughly 70,000 clones, with roughly 80% seen just once and approximately 1.1% held by the top ten. The sample here was CD4+ or CD8+ T cells sorted from blood, taken in a trial of the OX40 agonist ivuxolimab. The receptors here all came from an adult with an advanced solid tumor such as melanoma, head and neck, liver or kidney cancer.

V is TRBV28 and J is TRBJ1-2; a possible D gene is TRBD1 (5 bases). V was shortened by 10 bases and J by 8 bases, with 17 bases between the two germline ends. The length of the CDR3 is 12 residues. CDR1 is MDHEN and CDR2 is SYDVKM in the germline V gene. The chain's CDR3 is CATQGVGYGYTF. The CDR3 coding sequence is TGTGCCACGCAGGGAGTAGGGTACGGCTACACCTTC.

This chain uses TRBV28 with TRBJ1-1; D ambiguous. The CDR3 has 13 amino acids. Germline V gene sequence: CDR1 MDHEN, CDR2 SYDVKM. Trimming cost V 2 bases and J 8 bases, with 12 bases left between them. As DNA, the CDR3 is TGTGCCAGCAGTTTAGCGAGGTACGTAGAAGCTTTCTTT. As protein: CASSLARYVEAFF.

The V and J genes are TRBV19 and TRBJ2-1, with no clear D. V lost 3 bases, J lost 0 bases, and 15 bases lay in between. This CDR3 has 17 amino acids. The germline CDR1 and CDR2 sequences are LNHDA and SQIVND (reference sequence). CDR3 region: CASSIREGVGSYNEQFF. The CDR3, as DNA: TGTGCCAGTAGTATCCGCGAAGGAGTCGGCTCCTACAATGAGCAGTTCTTC.

This clone appeared a few times. V usage is TRBV11-2 and J usage is TRBJ1-4, with D unresolved. Trimming removed 6 bases from V and 8 bases from J, with 16 bases in between. CDR1 is SGHAT, CDR2 FQNNGV, per germline. The CDR3 is 14 amino acids. The CDR3 bases are TGTGCCAGCAGTTGGACCGGAGGAAACGAAAAACTGTTTTTT. Translation: CASSWTGGNEKLFF.